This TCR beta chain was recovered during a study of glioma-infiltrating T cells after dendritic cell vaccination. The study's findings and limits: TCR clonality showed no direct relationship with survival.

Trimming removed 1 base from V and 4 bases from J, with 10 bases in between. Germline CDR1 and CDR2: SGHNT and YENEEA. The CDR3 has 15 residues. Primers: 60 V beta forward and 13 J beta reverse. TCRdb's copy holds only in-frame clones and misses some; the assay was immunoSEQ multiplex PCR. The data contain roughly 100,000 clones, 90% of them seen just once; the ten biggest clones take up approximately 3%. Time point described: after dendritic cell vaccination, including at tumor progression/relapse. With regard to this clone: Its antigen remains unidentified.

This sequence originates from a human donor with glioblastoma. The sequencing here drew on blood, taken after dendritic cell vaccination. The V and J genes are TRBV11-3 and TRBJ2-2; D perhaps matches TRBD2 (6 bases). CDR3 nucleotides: TGTGCCAGCAGCTTAGGGAGGGTTGGCACCGGGGAGCTGTTTTTT. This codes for CASSLGRVGTGELFF.